The 9 T cell receptor beta chains below all came from one sample that was sequenced in a study of CD8 T cells in Susac syndrome. RNA totalling roughly 0.5 to 1 ug underwent reverse transcription with random hexamers. TCRdb fed the immunoSEQ multiplex PCR reads into MiXCR, producing one record per CDR3 protein. The table records 150,000 or so distinct CDR3 sequences, roughly 95% of them present only once. Source material: CD4+ T cells from PBMCs. All receptors come from a human donor in good health.

This CDR3 reads CASSPSGRVQETQYF. The CDR3 DNA reads as TGTGCCAGCAGTCCCTCGGGCAGGGTCCAAGAGACCCAGTACTTC. J is TRBJ2-5 and V is TRBV12-3 or TRBV12-4; D is perhaps TRBD1 (5 bases). The CDR3 is made up of 15 amino acids. V gave up 5 bases and J gave up 1 base, with 14 bases separating them.

The gene calls are TRBV20-1 and TRBJ1-5; D unclear. V lost 7 bases, J lost 6 bases, and 7 bases lay in between. Germline assignment: CDR1 DFQATT and CDR2 SNEGSKA (reference sequence). The CDR3 runs 10 residues. CDR3: CSVGSQPQHF. CDR3 sequence (DNA): TGCAGTGTGGGGAGTCAGCCCCAGCATTTT.

As DNA, the CDR3 is TGTGCCAGCAGCCTCCAGACTGGGAACACTGAAGCTTTCTTT. Its translation: CASSLQTGNTEAFF. J is TRBJ1-1 and V is TRBV14, with D unresolved. Trimming took off 4 bases at V and 1 base at J, with 10 bases between the two ends. The CDR3 totals 14 residues. Germline assignment: CDR1 SGHDN and CDR2 FVKESK.

This sequence joins TRBV5-1 and TRBJ2-5; D is unresolved. CDR3 length: 15 amino acids. The V end was cut by 0 bases, the J end by 1 base, with 10 bases between. Germline CDR1 is SGHRS and CDR2 is YFSETQ. CDR3 sequence: CASSLGAPSQETQYF. The CDR3 bases are TGCGCCAGCAGCTTGGGTGCGCCGTCCCAAGAGACCCAGTACTTC.

This clonotype was detected a few times. This sequence joins TRBV6-5 and TRBJ1-4; perhaps TRBD1 as D (6 bases). V lost 5 bases, J lost 7 bases, and 8 bases lay in between. The CDR3 is 12 amino acids. Per the germline V gene, CDR1 is MNHEY and CDR2 is SVGAGI. CDR3 residues: CASSRGGEKLFF. The DNA of the CDR3 is TGTGCCAGCAGTAGGGGGGGTGAAAAACTGTTTTTT.

The count of this clonotype is one. The J gene is TRBJ1-2, the V gene TRBV6-5; TRBD1 agrees at 8 bases. Per the germline V gene, CDR1 is MNHEY and CDR2 is SVGAGI. The CDR3 has 17 amino acids. V lost 0 bases and J lost 6; bases outside the gene matches: 12. The CDR3 coding sequence is TGTGCCAGCAGTTACTCGATGAACGTGGGGACAGGCGATGGCTACACCTTC. Its translation is CASSYSMNVGTGDGYTF.

The genes are TRBV3-1 and TRBJ2-1; D is unclear. V lost 4 bases to trimming and J lost 4 bases, with 5 bases between them. The CDR3 extends over 12 amino acids. CDR1 and CDR2 (germline): LGHDT, YNNKEL (reference sequence). CDR3 amino acids: CASSPRYNEQFF. CDR3 nucleotide sequence: TGTGCCAGCAGCCCTCGTTACAATGAGCAGTTCTTC.

The chain carries TRBV3-1 and TRBJ1-5; D uncertain. The length of the CDR3 is 16 residues. The germline CDR1 and CDR2 sequences are LGHDT and YNNKEL (reference sequence). Trimming removed 1 base from V and 1 base from J, with 11 bases in between. CDR3: CASSQGVAESNQPQHF. The CDR3 bases are TGTGCCAGCAGCCAAGGTGTAGCGGAAAGCAATCAGCCCCAGCATTTT.

The rearrangement joins TRBV12-3 or TRBV12-4 to TRBJ1-1, with 7 positions matching TRBD1. This CDR3 contains 14 residues. Trimming cost V 7 bases and J 0 bases; bases outside gene matches: 5. The CDR3 DNA follows: TGTGCCAGCACCACTGACAGGGTGAACACTGAAGCTTTCTTT. Translated: CASTTDRVNTEAFF.